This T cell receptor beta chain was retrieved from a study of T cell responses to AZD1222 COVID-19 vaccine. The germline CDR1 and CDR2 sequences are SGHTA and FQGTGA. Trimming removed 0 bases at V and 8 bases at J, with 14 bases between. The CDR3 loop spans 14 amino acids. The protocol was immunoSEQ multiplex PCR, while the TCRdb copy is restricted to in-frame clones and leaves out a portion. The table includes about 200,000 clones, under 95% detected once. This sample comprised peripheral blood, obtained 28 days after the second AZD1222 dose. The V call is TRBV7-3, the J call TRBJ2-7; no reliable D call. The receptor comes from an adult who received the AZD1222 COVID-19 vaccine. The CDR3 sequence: CASSLTVRPEQQYF. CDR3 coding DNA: TGTGCCAGCAGCTTAACGGTGCGGCCCGAACAGCAGTACTTC. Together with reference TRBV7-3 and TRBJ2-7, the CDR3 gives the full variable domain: GAGVSQTPSNKVTEKGKYVELRCDPISGHTALYWYRQSLGQGPEFLIYFQGTGAADDSGLPNDRFFAVRPEGSVSTLKIQRTERGDSAVYLCASSLTVRPEQQYFGPGTRLTVT.